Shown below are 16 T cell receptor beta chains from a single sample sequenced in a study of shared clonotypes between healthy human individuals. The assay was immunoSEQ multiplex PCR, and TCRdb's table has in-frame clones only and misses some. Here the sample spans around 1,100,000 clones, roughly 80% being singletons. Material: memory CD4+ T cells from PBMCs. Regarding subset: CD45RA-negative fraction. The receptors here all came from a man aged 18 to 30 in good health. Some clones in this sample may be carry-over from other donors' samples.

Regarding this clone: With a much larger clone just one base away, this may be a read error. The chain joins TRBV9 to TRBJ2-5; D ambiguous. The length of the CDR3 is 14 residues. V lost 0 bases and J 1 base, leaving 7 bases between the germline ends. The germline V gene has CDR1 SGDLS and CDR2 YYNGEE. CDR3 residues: CASSVGQIQETQYF. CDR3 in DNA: TGTGCCAGCAGCGTAGGGCAGATCCAAGAGACCCAGTACTTC. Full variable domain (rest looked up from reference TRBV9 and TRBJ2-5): DSGVTQTPKHLITATGQRVTLRCSPRSGDLSVYWYQQSLDQGLQFLIQYYNGEERAKGNILERFSAQQFPDLHSELNLSSLELGDSALYFCASSVGQIQETQYFGPGTRLLVL.

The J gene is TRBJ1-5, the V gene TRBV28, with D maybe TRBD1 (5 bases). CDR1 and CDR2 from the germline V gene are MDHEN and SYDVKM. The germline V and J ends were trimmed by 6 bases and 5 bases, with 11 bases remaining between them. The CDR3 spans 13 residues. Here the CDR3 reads CASRAGGDQPQHF. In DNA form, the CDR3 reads TGTGCCAGCAGGGCTGGGGGGGATCAGCCCCAGCATTTT.

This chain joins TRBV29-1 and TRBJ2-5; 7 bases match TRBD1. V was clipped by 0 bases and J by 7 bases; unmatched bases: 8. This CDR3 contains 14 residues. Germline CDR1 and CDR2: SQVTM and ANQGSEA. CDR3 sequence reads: CSVEDGTVFGTQYF. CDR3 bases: TGCAGCGTTGAAGACGGGACAGTCTTTGGGACCCAGTACTTC.

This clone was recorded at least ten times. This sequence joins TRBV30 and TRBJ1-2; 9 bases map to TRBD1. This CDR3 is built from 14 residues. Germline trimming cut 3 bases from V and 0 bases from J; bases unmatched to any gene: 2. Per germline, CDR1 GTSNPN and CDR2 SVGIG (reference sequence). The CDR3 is CAWRTGGSNYGYTF. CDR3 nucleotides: TGTGCCTGGAGAACAGGGGGCTCTAACTATGGCTACACCTTC.

CDR3 region: CASSLGGPGGNTIYF. The CDR3 DNA sequence: TGTGCCAGCAGCTTAGGGGGGCCTGGTGGAAACACCATATATTTT. The chain links TRBV13 to TRBJ1-3, with a possible D match to TRBD1 (5 bases). Germline V gene data show CDR1 as PRHDT and CDR2 as FYEKMQ (reference sequence). V lost 0 bases and J lost 3, with 9 bases in between. The CDR3 loop spans 15 amino acids.

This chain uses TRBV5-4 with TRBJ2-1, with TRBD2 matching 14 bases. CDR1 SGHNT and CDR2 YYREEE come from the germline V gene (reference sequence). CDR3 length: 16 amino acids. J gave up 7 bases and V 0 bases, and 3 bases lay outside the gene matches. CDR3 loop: CASSLGGTSGSNEQFF. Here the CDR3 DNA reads TGTGCCAGCAGCTTGGGAGGGACTAGCGGGAGTAATGAGCAGTTCTTC.

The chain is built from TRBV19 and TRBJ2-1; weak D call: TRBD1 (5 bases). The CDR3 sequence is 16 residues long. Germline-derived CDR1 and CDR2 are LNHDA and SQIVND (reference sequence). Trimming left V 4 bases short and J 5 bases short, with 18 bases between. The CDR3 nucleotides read TGTGCCAGTAGTACCTACCTAGAGAAGGACAACAATGAGCAGTTCTTC. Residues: CASSTYLEKDNNEQFF.

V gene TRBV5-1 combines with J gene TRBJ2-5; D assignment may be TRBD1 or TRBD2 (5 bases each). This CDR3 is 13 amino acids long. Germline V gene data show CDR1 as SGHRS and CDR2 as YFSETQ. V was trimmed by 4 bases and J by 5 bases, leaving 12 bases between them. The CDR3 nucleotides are TGCGCCAGCAGCCGCGCCAGGGAGGAGACCCAGTACTTC. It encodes CASSRAREETQYF.

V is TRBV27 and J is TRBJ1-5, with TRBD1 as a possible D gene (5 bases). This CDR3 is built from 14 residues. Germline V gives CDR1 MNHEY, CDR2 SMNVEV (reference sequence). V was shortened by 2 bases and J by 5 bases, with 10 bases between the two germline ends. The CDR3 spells CASSLQGGDQPQHF. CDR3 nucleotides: TGTGCCAGCAGTTTACAGGGAGGGGATCAGCCCCAGCATTTT.

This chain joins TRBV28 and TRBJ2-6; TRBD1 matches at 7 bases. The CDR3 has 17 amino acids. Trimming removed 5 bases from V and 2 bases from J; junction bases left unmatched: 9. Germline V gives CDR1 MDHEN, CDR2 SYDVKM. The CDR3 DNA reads TGTGCCAGCAGTGCCCTGACAGGGCCAACTGGGGCCAACGTCCTGACTTTC. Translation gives CASSALTGPTGANVLTF.

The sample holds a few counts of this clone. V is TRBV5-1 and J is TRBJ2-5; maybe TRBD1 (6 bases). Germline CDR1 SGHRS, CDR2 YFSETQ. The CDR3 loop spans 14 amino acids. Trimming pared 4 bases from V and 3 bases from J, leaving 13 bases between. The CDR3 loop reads CASSERTAKETQYF. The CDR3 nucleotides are TGCGCCAGCAGCGAGCGGACAGCTAAAGAGACCCAGTACTTC.

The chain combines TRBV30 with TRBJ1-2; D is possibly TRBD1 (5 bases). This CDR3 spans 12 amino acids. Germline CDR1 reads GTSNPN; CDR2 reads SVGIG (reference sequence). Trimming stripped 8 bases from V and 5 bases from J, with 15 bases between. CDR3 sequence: CAQDLGQYGYTF. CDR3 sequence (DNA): TGTGCCCAAGACCTGGGGCAATATGGCTACACCTTC.

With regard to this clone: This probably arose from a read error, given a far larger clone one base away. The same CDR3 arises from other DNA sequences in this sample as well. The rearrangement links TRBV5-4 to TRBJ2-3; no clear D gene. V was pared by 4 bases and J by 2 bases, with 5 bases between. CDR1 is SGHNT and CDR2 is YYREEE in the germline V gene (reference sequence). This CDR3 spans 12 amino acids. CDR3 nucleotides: TGTGCCAGCAGCCGCGACACAGATACGCAGTATTTT. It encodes CASSRDTDTQYF.

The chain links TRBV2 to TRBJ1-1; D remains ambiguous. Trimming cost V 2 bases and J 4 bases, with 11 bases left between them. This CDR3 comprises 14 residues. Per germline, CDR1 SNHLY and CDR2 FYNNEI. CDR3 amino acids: CASSELGTGTEAFF. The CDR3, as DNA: TGTGCCAGCAGTGAATTAGGAACGGGCACTGAAGCTTTCTTT.

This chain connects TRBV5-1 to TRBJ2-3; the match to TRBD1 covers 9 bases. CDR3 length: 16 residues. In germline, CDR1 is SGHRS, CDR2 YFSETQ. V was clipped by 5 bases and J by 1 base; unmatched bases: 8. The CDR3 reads CASSNTRDRGTDTQYF. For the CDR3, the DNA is TGCGCCAGCAGTAACACCCGGGACAGGGGCACAGATACGCAGTATTTT.

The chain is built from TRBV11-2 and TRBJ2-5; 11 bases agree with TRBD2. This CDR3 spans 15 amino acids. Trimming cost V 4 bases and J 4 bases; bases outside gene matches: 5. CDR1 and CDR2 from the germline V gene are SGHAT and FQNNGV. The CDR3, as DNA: TGTGCCAGCAGCTCCCCGACTAGCGGGACAGAGACCCAGTACTTC. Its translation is CASSSPTSGTETQYF.